Listed below are T cell receptor beta chains from one sample, sequenced in a study of T-cell reconstitution after alpha-beta-depleted transplantation in children. TCRdb analysed the PCR reads with MiXCR anew, one entry per CDR3 protein. The sample has hundreds of thousands of distinct CDR3 sequences; about 16% are singletons. Here the sequenced sample was PBMCs from the stem cell graft donor, taken from the stem cell graft. The receptors here all came from a human donor who donated a stem cell graft to a child with acute lymphoblastic leukemia. The conserved cysteine and the conserved F or W are not part of the CDR3 here. A D gene is named only where the DNA matches it firmly.

D	V	J	CDR3
TRBD2	TRBV5-1	TRBJ2-1	ASSLRVSGSIYEQF
TRBD1	TRBV7-9	TRBJ1-6	ASSFRDSGQLAPLH
.	TRBV7-9	TRBJ1-1	ASSLVGDSAEAF
.	TRBV12-3/TRBV12-4	TRBJ2-2	ASSLAPPNTGELF
.	TRBV9	TRBJ2-3	ASSVLSRADYTDTQY
TRBD2	TRBV12-3/TRBV12-4	TRBJ2-1	ASSLGAGAGYNEQF
TRBD2	TRBV9	TRBJ2-2	ASSGGGPDTGELF
.	TRBV7-6	TRBJ2-7	ASSLGLPGRTYEQY
.	TRBV5-4	TRBJ2-7	ASSGGPRGSYEQY
.	TRBV11-1	TRBJ2-5	ASSLSPDAGLQGNYQETQY
TRBD2	TRBV9	TRBJ2-1	ASSPTSGRSSYNEQF
.	TRBV12-3/TRBV12-4	TRBJ2-1	ASSPLRINEQF
TRBD2	TRBV27	TRBJ2-7	ASSLSGGGTYEQY
TRBD1	TRBV5-1	TRBJ2-5	ASSRTGFQETQY
.	TRBV6-1	TRBJ2-3	AASSLGTDTQY
TRBD2	TRBV7-9	TRBJ2-5	ASSTGTGGRGLAGVQETQY
.	TRBV20-1	TRBJ2-7	SARERGASLREQY
TRBD1	TRBV5-1	TRBJ2-2	ASSLSRQGTNTGELF
.	TRBV11-1	TRBJ1-5	ASSLGSFQGRPSNQPQH
TRBD2	TRBV6-5	TRBJ2-7	ASSWSTSGSYEQY
TRBD2	TRBV5-1	TRBJ2-7	ASSSGLAGASYEQY
TRBD1	TRBV27	TRBJ1-2	ASSLNRGQGGYT